This TCR beta chain was found in a study of shared clonotypes between healthy human individuals. Naive CD8 cells, CD45RO-negative and positively selected for CCR7, excluded terminally differentiated effector memory CD45RA+ cells. The count of this clone is one. The CDR3 consists of 12 residues. V dropped 4 bases and J dropped 10 bases, with 11 bases sitting between them. The germline gives CDR1 SNHLY, CDR2 FYNNEI. Sequencing was performed with immunoSEQ multiplex PCR; in TCRdb, only in-frame clones are kept and a portion is missing. Found here are about 590,000 clones, over 95% of them singletons; the top ten hold around 0.097%.

The sequence derives from a woman aged 25 to 39 in good health. The sequenced sample was naive CD8+ T cells sorted from blood. The rearrangement links TRBV2 to TRBJ2-1; D is ambiguous. The CDR3 region is CASSGRAPEQFF. In DNA form, the CDR3 reads TGTGCCAGCAGTGGTCGGGCCCCGGAGCAGTTCTTC.